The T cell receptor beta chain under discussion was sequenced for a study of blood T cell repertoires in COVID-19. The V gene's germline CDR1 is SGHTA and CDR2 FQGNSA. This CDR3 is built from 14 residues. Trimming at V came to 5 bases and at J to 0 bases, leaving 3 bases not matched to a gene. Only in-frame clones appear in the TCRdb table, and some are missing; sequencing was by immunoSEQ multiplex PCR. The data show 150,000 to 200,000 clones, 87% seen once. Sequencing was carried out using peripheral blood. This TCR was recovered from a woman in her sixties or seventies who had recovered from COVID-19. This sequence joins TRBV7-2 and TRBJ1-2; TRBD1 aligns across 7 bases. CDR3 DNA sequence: TGTGCCAGCAGCGGACAGGCCGCTAACTATGGCTACACCTTC. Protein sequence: CASSGQAANYGYTF.